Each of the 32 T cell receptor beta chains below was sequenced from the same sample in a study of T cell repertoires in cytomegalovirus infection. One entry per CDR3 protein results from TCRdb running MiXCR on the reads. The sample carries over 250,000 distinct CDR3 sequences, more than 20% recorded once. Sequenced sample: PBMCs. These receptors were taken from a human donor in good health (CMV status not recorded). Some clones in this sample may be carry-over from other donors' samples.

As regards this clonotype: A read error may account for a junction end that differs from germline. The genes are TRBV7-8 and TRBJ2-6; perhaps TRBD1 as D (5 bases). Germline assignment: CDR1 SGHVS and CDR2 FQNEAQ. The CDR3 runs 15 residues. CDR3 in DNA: TGTGCAAGCAGCTTAGTAGGCTCTGGGGCCAACGGCCTGACTTTC. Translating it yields CASSLVGSGANGLTF.

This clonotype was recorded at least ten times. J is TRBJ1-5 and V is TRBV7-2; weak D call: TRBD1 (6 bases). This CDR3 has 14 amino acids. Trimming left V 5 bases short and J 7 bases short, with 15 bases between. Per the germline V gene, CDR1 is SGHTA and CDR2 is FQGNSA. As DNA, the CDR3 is TGTGCCAGCAGCCAACAGGGAGGTGAACAGCCCCAGCATTTT. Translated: CASSQQGGEQPQHF.

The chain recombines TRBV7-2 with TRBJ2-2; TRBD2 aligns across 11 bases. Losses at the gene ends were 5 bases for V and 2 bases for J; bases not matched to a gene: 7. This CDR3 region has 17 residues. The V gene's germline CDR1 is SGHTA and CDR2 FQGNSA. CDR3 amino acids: CASSPPTSGTNTGELFF. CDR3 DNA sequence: TGTGCCAGCAGCCCGCCGACTAGCGGGACCAACACCGGGGAGCTGTTTTTT.

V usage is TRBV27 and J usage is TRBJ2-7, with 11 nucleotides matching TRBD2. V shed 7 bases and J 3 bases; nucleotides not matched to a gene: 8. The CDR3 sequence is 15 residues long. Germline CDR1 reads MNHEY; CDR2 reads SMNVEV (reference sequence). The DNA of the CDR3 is TGTGCCAGCACATCAGTAGCGGGAGGGAACTACGAGCAGTACTTC. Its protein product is CASTSVAGGNYEQYF.

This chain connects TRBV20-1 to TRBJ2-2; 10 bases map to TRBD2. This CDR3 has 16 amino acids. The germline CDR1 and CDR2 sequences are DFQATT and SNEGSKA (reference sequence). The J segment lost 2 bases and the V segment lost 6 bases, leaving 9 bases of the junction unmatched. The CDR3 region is CSARGRTSGNTGELFF. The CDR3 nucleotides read TGCAGTGCCCGAGGACGGACTAGCGGAAACACCGGGGAGCTGTTTTTT.

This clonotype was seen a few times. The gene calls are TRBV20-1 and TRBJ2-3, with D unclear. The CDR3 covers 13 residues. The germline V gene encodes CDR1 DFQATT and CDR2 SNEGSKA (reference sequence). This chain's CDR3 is CSRVVLGTDTQYF. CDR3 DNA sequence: TGCAGCCGAGTGGTCTTGGGCACAGATACGCAGTATTTT.

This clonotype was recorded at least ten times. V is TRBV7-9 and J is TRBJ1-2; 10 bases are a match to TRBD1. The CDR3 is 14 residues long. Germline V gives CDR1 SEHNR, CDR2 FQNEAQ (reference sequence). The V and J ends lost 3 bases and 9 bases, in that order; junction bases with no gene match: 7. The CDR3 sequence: CASSLAGTGDRYTF. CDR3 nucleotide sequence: TGTGCCAGCAGCTTGGCAGGGACAGGGGATCGCTACACCTTC.

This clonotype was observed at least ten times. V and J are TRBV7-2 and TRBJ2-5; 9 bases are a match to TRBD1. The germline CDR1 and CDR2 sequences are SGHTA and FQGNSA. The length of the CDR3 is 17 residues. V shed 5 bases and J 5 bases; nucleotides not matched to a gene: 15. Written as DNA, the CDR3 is TGTGCCAGCAGCCGACTCGGAACCGGGACAGGGAGGGAGACCCAGTACTTC. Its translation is CASSRLGTGTGRETQYF.

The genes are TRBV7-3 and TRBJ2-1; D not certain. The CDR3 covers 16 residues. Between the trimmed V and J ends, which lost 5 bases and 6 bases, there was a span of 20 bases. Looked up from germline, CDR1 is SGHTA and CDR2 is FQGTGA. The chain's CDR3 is CASSKNARVSLNEQFF. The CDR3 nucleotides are TGTGCCAGCAGCAAAAACGCAAGGGTCTCCCTCAATGAGCAGTTCTTC.

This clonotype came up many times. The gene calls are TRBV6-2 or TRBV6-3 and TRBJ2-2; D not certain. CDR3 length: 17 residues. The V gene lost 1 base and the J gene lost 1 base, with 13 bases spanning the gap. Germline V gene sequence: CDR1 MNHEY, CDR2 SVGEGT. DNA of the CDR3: TGTGCCAGCAGTTACTTGCATGGGGTGCGGAACACCGGGGAGCTGTTTTTT. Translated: CASSYLHGVRNTGELFF.

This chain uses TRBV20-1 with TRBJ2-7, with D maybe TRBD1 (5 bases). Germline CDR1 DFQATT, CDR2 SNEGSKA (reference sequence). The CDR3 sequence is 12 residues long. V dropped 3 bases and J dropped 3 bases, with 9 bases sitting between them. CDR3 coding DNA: TGCAGTGCTAGTCTGCAGGGCTACGAGCAGTACTTC. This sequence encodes CSASLQGYEQYF.

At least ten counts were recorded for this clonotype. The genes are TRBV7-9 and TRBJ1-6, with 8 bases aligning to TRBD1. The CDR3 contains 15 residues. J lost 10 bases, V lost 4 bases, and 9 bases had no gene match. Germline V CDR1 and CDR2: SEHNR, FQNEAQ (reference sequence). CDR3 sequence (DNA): TGTGCCAGCAGCTCCGATGACAGGGGCCACTCACCCCTCCACTTT. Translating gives CASSSDDRGHSPLHF. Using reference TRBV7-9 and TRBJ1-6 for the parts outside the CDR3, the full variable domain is DTGVSQNPRHKITKRGQNVTFRCDPISEHNRLYWYRQTLGQGPEFLTYFQNEAQLEKSRLLSDRFSAERPKGSFSTLEIQRTEQGDSAMYLCASSSDDRGHSPLHFGNGTRLTVT.

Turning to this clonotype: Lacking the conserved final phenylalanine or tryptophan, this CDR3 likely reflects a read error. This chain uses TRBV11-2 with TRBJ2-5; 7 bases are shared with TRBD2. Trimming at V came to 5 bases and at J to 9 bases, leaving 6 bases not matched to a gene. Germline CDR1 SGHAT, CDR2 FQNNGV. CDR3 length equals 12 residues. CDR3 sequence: CASSMWGGAQYL. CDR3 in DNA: TGTGCCAGCAGCATGTGGGGGGGGGCCCAGTACCTC.

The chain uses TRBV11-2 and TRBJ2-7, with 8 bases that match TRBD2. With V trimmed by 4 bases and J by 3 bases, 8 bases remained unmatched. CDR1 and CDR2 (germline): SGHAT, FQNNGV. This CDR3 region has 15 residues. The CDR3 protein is CASSSTGRGGYEQYF. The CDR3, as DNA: TGTGCCAGCAGCTCCACCGGGAGGGGCGGCTACGAGCAGTACTTC.

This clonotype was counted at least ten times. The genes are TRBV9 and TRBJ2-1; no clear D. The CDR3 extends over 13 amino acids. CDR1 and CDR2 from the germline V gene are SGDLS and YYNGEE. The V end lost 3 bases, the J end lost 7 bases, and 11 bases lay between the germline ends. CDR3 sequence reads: CASSGLVANEQFF. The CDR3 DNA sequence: TGTGCCAGCAGCGGATTAGTTGCGAATGAGCAGTTCTTC.

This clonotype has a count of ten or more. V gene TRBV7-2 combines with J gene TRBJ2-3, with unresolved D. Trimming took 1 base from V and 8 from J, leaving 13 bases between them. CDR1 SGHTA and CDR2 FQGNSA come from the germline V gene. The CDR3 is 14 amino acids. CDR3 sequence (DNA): TGTGCCAGCAGCTTAGGGGTAGCCCCCAGTACGCAGTATTTT. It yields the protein CASSLGVAPSTQYF. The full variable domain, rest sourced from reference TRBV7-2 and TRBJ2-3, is GAGVSQSPSNKVTEKGKDVELRCDPISGHTALYWYRQSLGQGLEFLIYFQGNSAPDKSGLPSDRFSAERTGGSVSTLTIQRTQQEDSAVYLCASSLGVAPSTQYFGPGTRLTVL.

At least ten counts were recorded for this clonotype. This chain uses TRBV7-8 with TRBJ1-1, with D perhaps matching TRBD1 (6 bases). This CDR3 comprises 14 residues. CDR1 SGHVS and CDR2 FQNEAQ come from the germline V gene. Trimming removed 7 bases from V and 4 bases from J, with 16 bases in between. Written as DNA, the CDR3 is TGTGCCAGCACCAACACGTTACAGGGCACTGAAGCTTTCTTT. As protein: CASTNTLQGTEAFF.

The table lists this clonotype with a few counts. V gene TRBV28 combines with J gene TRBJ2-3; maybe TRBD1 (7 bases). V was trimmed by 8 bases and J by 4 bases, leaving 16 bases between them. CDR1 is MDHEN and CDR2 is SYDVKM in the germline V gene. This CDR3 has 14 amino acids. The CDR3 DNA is TGTGCCAGCTCCCAGGGGGGCAGTTCAGATACGCAGTATTTT. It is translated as CASSQGGSSDTQYF.

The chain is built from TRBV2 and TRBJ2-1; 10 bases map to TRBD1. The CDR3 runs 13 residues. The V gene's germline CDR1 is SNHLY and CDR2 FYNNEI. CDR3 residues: CVGGTGAPNEQFF. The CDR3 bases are TGTGTGGGAGGGACAGGGGCCCCCAATGAGCAGTTCTTC.

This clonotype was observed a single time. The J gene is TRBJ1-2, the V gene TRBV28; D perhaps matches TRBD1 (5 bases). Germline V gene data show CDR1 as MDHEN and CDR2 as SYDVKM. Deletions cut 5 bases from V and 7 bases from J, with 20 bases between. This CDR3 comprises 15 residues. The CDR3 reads CASSVLRTTTPGYTF. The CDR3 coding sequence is TGTGCCAGCAGTGTGCTCCGGACAACTACCCCTGGCTACACCTTC.

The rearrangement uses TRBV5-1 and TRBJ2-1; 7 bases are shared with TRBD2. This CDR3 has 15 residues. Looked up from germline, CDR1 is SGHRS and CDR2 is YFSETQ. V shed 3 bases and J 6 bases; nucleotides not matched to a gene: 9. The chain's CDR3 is CASSSSGANLNEQFF. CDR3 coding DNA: TGCGCCAGCAGCTCGAGCGGGGCAAACCTCAATGAGCAGTTCTTC.

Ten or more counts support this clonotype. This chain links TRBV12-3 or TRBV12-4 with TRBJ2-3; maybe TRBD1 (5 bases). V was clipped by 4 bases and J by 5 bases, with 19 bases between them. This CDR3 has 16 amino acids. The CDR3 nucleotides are TGTGCCAGCAGTTCCCCCACAGGATCGAGAGAAGATACGCAGTATTTT. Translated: CASSSPTGSREDTQYF.

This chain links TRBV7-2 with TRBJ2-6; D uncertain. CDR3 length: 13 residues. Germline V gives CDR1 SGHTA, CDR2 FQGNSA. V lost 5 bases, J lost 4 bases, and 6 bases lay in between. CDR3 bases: TGTGCCAGCAGCCGTGCCGGGGCCAACGTCCTGACTTTC. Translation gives CASSRAGANVLTF.

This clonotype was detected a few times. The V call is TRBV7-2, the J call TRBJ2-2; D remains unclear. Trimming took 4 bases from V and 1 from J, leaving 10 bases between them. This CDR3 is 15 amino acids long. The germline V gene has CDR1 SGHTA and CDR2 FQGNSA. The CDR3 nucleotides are TGTGCCAGCAGCTCCACAACAGAGAACACCGGGGAGCTGTTTTTT. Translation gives CASSSTTENTGELFF.

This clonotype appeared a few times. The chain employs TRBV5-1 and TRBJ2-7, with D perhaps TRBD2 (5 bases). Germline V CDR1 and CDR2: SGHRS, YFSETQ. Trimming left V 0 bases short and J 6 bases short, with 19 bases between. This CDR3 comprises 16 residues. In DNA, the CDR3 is TGCGCCAGCAGCTTGGCCCCGGCTAGCAACGTGGGCGAGCAGTACTTC. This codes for CASSLAPASNVGEQYF.

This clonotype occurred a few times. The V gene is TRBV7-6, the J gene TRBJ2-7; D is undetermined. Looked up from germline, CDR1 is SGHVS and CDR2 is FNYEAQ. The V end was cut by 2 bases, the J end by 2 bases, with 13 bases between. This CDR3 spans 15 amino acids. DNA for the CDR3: TGTGCCAGCAGCTTACCCCGAGGTAAACCCTACGAGCAGTACTTC. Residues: CASSLPRGKPYEQYF.

Here the CDR3 DNA reads TGTGCCAGCAGCTTAGATTATAGGGGGACCTACAATGAGCAGTTCTTC. Residues: CASSLDYRGTYNEQFF. This chain links TRBV11-2 with TRBJ2-1; perhaps TRBD1 as D (6 bases). The CDR3 consists of 16 residues. Germline CDR1 and CDR2: SGHAT and FQNNGV. Trimming removed 0 bases at V and 2 bases at J, with 11 bases between.

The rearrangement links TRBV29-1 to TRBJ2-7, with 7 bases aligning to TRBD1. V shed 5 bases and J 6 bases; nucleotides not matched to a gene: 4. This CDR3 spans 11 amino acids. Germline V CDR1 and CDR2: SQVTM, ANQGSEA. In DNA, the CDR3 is TGCAGCGTTTCCTCAGGGGGCGAGCAGTACTTC. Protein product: CSVSSGGEQYF.

CDR3 nucleotide sequence: TGTGCCAGCAGAGCAGCCCTCAGGTTCGCGCAGTATTTT. The encoded protein is CASRAALRFAQYF. The genes are TRBV28 and TRBJ2-3; D unresolved. Trimming cost V 6 bases and J 10 bases, with 17 bases left between them. The CDR3 is 13 amino acids. Germline CDR1 is MDHEN and CDR2 is SYDVKM.

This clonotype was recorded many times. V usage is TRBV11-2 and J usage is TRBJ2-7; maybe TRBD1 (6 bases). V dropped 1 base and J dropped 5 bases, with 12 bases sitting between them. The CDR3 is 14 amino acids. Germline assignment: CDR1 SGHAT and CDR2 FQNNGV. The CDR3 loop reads CASSLAAGDHEQYV. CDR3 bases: TGTGCCAGCAGCTTAGCTGCAGGGGACCACGAGCAGTACGTC.

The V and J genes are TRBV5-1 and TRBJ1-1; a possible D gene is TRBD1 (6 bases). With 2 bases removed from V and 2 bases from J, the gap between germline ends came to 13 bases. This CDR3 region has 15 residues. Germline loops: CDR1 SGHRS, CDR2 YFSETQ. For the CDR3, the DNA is TGCGCCAGCAGCTTTTCTGGCAGGGGAAACACTGAAGCTTTCTTT. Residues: CASSFSGRGNTEAFF. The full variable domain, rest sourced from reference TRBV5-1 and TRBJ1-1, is KAGVTQTPRYLIKTRGQQVTLSCSPISGHRSVSWYQQTPGQGLQFLFEYFSETQRNKGNFPGRFSGRQFSNSRSEMNVSTLELGDSALYLCASSFSGRGNTEAFFGQGTRLTVV.

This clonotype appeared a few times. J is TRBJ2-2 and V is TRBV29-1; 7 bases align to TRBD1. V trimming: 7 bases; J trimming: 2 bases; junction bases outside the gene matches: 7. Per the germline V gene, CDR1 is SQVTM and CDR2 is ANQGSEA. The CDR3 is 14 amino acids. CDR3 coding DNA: TGCAGCGGAGGGAGACAGGGAAACACCGGGGAGCTGTTTTTT. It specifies CSGGRQGNTGELFF.